Reported below is one TCR beta chain. The sample belongs to a study of blood T cell repertoires in COVID-19. Study summary: The origin of the acute and convalescent COVID-19 samples was the United States, Italy and Spain. Sample material is recorded as cDNA or gDNA derived from T cells, B-cell-depleted T cells, or PBMCs.

In the original workflow: Reference gene primer amplification gave nucleated cell count estimates. The protocol was immunoSEQ multiplex PCR, while the TCRdb copy is restricted to in-frame clones and leaves out a portion. The DNA was the basis for D and trimming; V, J and clone size are from that table. Among 100,000 to 120,000 clones listed, 72% were seen once. The specimen was peripheral blood. The receptor's source is a woman aged 55-70 years with acute or convalescent COVID-19.

Written as DNA, the CDR3 is TGTGCCAGCAGTTACTCGCGGACAGGCGGAGCTACGCAGTATTTT. Amino acids: CASSYSRTGGATQYF. The chain joins TRBV6-5 to TRBJ2-3; 7 nucleotides line up with TRBD1. The CDR3 consists of 15 residues. Germline CDR1 reads MNHEY; CDR2 reads SVGAGI. Trimming took 0 bases from V and 8 from J; bases not matched to a gene: 8.